Listed below are T cell receptor beta chains from one sample, sequenced in a study of prognosis after radiotherapy for stage I lung cancer. MiXCR, applied by TCRdb to the multiplex PCR reads, yields one record per CDR3 protein. The sample carries about 51,000 distinct CDR3 sequences, 30% to 35% recorded once. This specimen was PBMCs, taken before or after stereotactic body radiation therapy (not recorded which). Receptors were obtained from a donor of 50 years or more with non-small cell lung cancer. CDR3s include the opening cysteine and the closing phenylalanine or tryptophan. The order of the fields is V gene, J gene, clone size, D gene, CDR3 DNA, CDR3 protein. A D gene is named only where the DNA matches it firmly. Clone size is stated in some rows and not others, as once, few, many or a class when expanded.

V gene: TRBV5-8
J gene: TRBJ1-2
clone size: many
D gene: TRBD1
CDR3 DNA: TGTGCCAGCAGCCCATACAGGGACAGCCCTGGGTATGGCTACACCTTC
CDR3 protein: CASSPYRDSPGYGYTF

V gene: TRBV20-1
J gene: TRBJ1-2
clone size: NA
D gene: NA
CDR3 DNA: TGCAGTGCTACTCTAAGGGGGAACAACTATGGCTACACCTTC
CDR3 protein: CSATLRGNNYGYTF

V gene: TRBV5-4
J gene: TRBJ1-2
clone size: many
D gene: NA
CDR3 DNA: TGTGCCAGCACTTCCGCCGAGCAGGGAGTGCATGGCTACACCTTC
CDR3 protein: CASTSAEQGVHGYTF

V gene: TRBV28
J gene: TRBJ1-2
clone size: NA
D gene: NA
CDR3 DNA: TGTGCCAGCATTCCTTCGGGGGGACATCCGAACTATGGCTACACCTTC
CDR3 protein: CASIPSGGHPNYGYTF

V gene: TRBV7-2
J gene: TRBJ2-5
clone size: many
D gene: NA
CDR3 DNA: TGTGCCAGCAGCTTATATCAAGAGACCCAGTACTTC
CDR3 protein: CASSLYQETQYF

V gene: TRBV28
J gene: TRBJ2-7
clone size: many
D gene: NA
CDR3 DNA: TGTGCCAGCAGAACTGGGGGGAGCTCCTACGAGCAGTACTTC
CDR3 protein: CASRTGGSSYEQYF

V gene: TRBV12-3/TRBV12-4
J gene: TRBJ1-6
clone size: NA
D gene: NA
CDR3 DNA: TGTGTCATCAGCGAGACAGTCCCGGTCGGTTCACCCCTCCACTTT
CDR3 protein: CVISETVPVGSPLHF

V gene: TRBV7-2
J gene: TRBJ2-7
clone size: many
D gene: TRBD1
CDR3 DNA: TGTGCCAGCAGCTCGGGACAGGAGCAGTACTTC
CDR3 protein: CASSSGQEQYF

V gene: TRBV18
J gene: TRBJ1-4
clone size: few
D gene: NA
CDR3 DNA: TGTGCCAGCTCACCTGGTGACGGGGCTGAAAAACTGTTTTTT
CDR3 protein: CASSPGDGAEKLFF

V gene: TRBV27
J gene: TRBJ2-3
clone size: NA
D gene: NA
CDR3 DNA: TGTGCCAGCAGGAGGGTGGCTGGACTACGCACAGATACGCAGTATTTT
CDR3 protein: CASRRVAGLRTDTQYF

V gene: TRBV19
J gene: TRBJ2-7
clone size: many
D gene: NA
CDR3 DNA: TGTGCCAGTAGTGGGCTCGGGCGGGGTTCCTACGAGCAGTACTTC
CDR3 protein: CASSGLGRGSYEQYF

V gene: TRBV20-1
J gene: TRBJ1-6
clone size: many
D gene: NA
CDR3 DNA: TGCAGTGCTAGCTACGACAGTGAGAATTCACCCCTCCACTTT
CDR3 protein: CSASYDSENSPLHF

V gene: TRBV20-1
J gene: TRBJ2-1
clone size: many
D gene: NA
CDR3 DNA: TGCAGTGCTAAGGGAAGCGGAAAATACAATGAGCAGTTCTTC
CDR3 protein: CSAKGSGKYNEQFF

V gene: TRBV19
J gene: TRBJ2-2
clone size: many
D gene: NA
CDR3 DNA: TGTGCCATTAATACGATTGACAGGAGCACCGGGGAGCTGTTTTTT
CDR3 protein: CAINTIDRSTGELFF

V gene: TRBV5-8
J gene: TRBJ2-7
clone size: once
D gene: TRBD2
CDR3 DNA: TGTGCCAGCAGCTGGAATAGCGGGAGTAACCACGAGCAGTACTTC
CDR3 protein: CASSWNSGSNHEQYF

V gene: TRBV5-1
J gene: TRBJ2-1
clone size: many
D gene: NA
CDR3 DNA: TGCGCCAGCAGCCCGGGAGGGACAGGGTACAATGAGCAGTTCTTC
CDR3 protein: CASSPGGTGYNEQFF